This T cell receptor (beta chain) was documented in a study of tumor-infiltrating lymphocytes in primary liver carcinoma. Notes on the study in general: Tumor samples exhibited a significantly greater top-250-clone fraction than blood samples (p = 0.039).

A primer in the constant region served to generate TCR beta cDNA from approximately 460 ng of total RNA. Nested multiplex PCR, run for three rounds with slightly modified ARM-PCR, yielded TCR beta libraries. With TRBV1-TRBV30 forward primers and a C-beta reverse primer, the first two PCR rounds were run for roughly 10 cycles each. Each CDR3 protein is one row after TCRdb ran MiXCR on the multiplex PCR reads. The data contain tens of thousands of distinct CDR3 sequences, 60% to 85% of them singletons. In regard to this clonotype: Its target is not known. A read error may produce the germline difference seen at one junction end.

The CDR3 is 16 amino acids. Looked up from germline, CDR1 is MDHEN and CDR2 is SYDVKM. Co-extraction of RNA and DNA was performed on 20-30 mg of unsorted bulk tissue. The chain employs TRBV28 and TRBJ2-2; TRBD1 might be the D (5 bases). Input material: liver tumor tissue from sampling region 2. Subset in this sample: tumor region T2, inferior pole. This receptor was identified in a man aged 35-49 years with primary liver carcinoma and hepatitis B virus infection. CDR3 amino acids: CTSSLGVGKNTGELFF. The CDR3 coding sequence is TGTACCAGCAGTTTAGGGGTAGGGAAGAACACCGGGGAGCTGTTTTTT.